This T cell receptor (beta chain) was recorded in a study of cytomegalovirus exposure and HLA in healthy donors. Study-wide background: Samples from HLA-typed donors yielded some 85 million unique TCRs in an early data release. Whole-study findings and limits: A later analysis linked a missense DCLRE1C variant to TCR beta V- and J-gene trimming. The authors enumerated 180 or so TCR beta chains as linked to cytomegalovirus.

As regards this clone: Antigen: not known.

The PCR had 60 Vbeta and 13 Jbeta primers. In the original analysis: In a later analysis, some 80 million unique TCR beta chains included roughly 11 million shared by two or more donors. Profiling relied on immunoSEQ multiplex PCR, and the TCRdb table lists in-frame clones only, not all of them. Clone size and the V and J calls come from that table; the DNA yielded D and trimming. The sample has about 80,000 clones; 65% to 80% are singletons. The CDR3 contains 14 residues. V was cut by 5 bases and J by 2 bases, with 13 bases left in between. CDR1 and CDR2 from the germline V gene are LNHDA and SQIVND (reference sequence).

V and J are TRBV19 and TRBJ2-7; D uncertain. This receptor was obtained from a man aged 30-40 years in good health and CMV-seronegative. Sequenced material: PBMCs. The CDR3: CASSPRLVAYEQYF. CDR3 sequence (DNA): TGTGCCAGTAGTCCGCGACTGGTAGCCTACGAGCAGTACTTC.